The clone carrying this T cell receptor (beta chain) was seen ten or more times. TCRdb fed the 5' RACE reads into MiXCR, producing one record per CDR3 protein. The table lists tens of thousands of distinct CDR3 sequences, under 20% of them singletons, with around 5% in the top ten. Germline-derived CDR1 and CDR2 are LGHNA and YSLEER. V dropped 0 bases and J dropped 5 bases, with 10 bases sitting between them. This CDR3 has 14 amino acids. These data originate in a study of T cells of healthy individuals. The J gene is TRBJ2-5, the V gene TRBV4-3; D is unresolved. This receptor was identified in a human donor in good health. Here the CDR3 reads CASSQDRLRETQYF. The CDR3 DNA reads as TGCGCCAGCAGCCAAGACCGGCTTAGGGAGACCCAGTACTTC.